Following are 28 T cell receptor beta chains from one sample sequenced in a study of radiotherapy plus CTLA-4 blockade in lung cancer. Assay used: immunoSEQ multiplex PCR; TCRdb lists only in-frame clones, some missing. The data hold approximately 89,000 clones, with more than 60% observed a single time. This sample comprised peripheral blood, obtained from a patient treated with radiotherapy plus ipilimumab. All receptors derive from a human donor with non-small cell lung cancer who had a partial response to radiotherapy plus ipilimumab. Some clones in this sample may be carry-over from other donors' samples.

This chain links TRBV21-1 with TRBJ1-3; the D call in the table, TRBD1, was not verified against the DNA. TRBV21-1 is noted as a pseudogene. This CDR3 comprises 17 residues. CDR3 in amino acids: CASSKAHSRPSGNTIYF. The CDR3 DNA reads as TGTGCCAGCAGCAAAGCGCACAGCCGTCCCTCTGGAAACACCATATATTTT.

V and J are TRBV18 and TRBJ2-5; 12 bases line up with TRBD2. This CDR3 has 15 amino acids. The trim removed 6 bases at V and 11 bases at J, leaving 13 bases unmatched. Per the germline V gene, CDR1 is KGHSH and CDR2 is LQKENI. The CDR3 bases are TGTGCCAGCTCCCCCCTAGCGGGAGGGCCGATAGAGCAGTACTTC. Amino acids: CASSPLAGGPIEQYF.

This chain joins TRBV5-1 and TRBJ1-2; 8 bases match TRBD1. Germline V CDR1 and CDR2: SGHRS, YFSETQ. The V gene end was trimmed by 0 bases and the J gene end by 6 bases; junction bases not matched to a gene: 4. This CDR3 has 14 amino acids. As DNA, the CDR3 is TGCGCCAGCAGCTTGGTCGGACAGGGTGATGGCTACACCTTC. Translated: CASSLVGQGDGYTF.

The rearrangement joins TRBV6-6 to TRBJ2-7, with D possibly being TRBD2 (5 bases). Germline V gives CDR1 MNHNY, CDR2 SVGAGI (reference sequence). The CDR3 has 16 residues. Trimming removed 4 bases from V and 9 bases from J, with 25 bases in between. Written as DNA, the CDR3 is TGTGCCAGCAGTTTACAGAGCGGAGTCAGATACGACGTGCAGTACTTC. This gives the protein CASSLQSGVRYDVQYF.

This clone was seen just once. The chain joins TRBV11-2 to TRBJ2-7; TRBD2 aligns across 8 bases. The CDR3 is made up of 16 amino acids. V lost 3 bases, J lost 0 bases, and 7 bases stayed unmatched. CDR1 is SGHAT, CDR2 FQNNGV, per germline. The CDR3 bases are TGTGCCAGCAGCTTTGTCGCGGGAGGATCCTCCTACGAGCAGTACTTC. This sequence encodes CASSFVAGGSSYEQYF.

This clone was seen more than once but under ten times. The V gene is TRBV5-4, the J gene TRBJ1-4; the match to TRBD1 covers 7 bases. Trimming at V came to 4 bases and at J to 4 bases, leaving 4 bases not matched to a gene. The CDR3 covers 14 residues. In germline, CDR1 is SGHNT, CDR2 YYREEE (reference sequence). CDR3 bases: TGTGCCAGCAGCCCTGGGACAGATAATGAAAAACTGTTTTTT. Residues: CASSPGTDNEKLFF. The variable domain in full, with the rest retrieved from reference TRBV5-4 and TRBJ1-4, is ETGVTQSPTHLIKTRGQQVTLRCSSQSGHNTVSWYQQALGQGPQFIFQYYREEENGRGNFPPRFSGLQFPNYSSELNVNALELDDSALYLCASSPGTDNEKLFFGSGTQLSVL.

The genes are TRBV6-1 and TRBJ2-7; possibly TRBD2 for D (5 bases). The CDR3 is made up of 13 amino acids. Germline CDR1 reads MNHNS; CDR2 reads SASEGT. Trimming took 5 bases from V and 5 from J, leaving 13 bases between them. The CDR3, as DNA: TGTGCCAGCAGTTATGGGAGAAGAGACGAGCAGTACTTC. Protein product: CASSYGRRDEQYF.

The chain has TRBV7-2 and TRBJ2-7; TRBD2 is a possible D gene (5 bases). CDR1 and CDR2 (germline): SGHTA, FQGNSA. There are 14 residues in the CDR3. Trimming removed 1 base from V and 2 bases from J, with 9 bases in between. Here the CDR3 reads CASSLDGGTYEQYF. The CDR3 coding sequence is TGTGCCAGCAGCTTAGATGGAGGAACCTACGAGCAGTACTTC.

The chain uses TRBV6-5 and TRBJ1-6, with D perhaps matching TRBD1 (6 bases). Germline V gene data show CDR1 as MNHEY and CDR2 as SVGAGI. The CDR3 contains 13 residues. V lost 11 bases and J 14 bases, leaving 22 bases between the germline ends. The CDR3 region has the DNA TGTGCCGGGAGGGGGGCTACTCAGTTTTCCCTCCACTTT. It specifies CAGRGATQFSLHF.

The chain is built from TRBV28 and TRBJ2-1; possibly TRBD2 for D (6 bases). Germline V CDR1 and CDR2: MDHEN, SYDVKM. CDR3 length: 15 residues. Trimming shortened V by 2 bases and J by 8 bases, and 16 bases separated the two germline ends. This chain's CDR3 is CASSLVGTLLDEQFF. CDR3 bases: TGTGCCAGCAGTTTAGTGGGGACTCTCTTAGATGAGCAGTTCTTC.

The CDR3 DNA reads as TGTGCCAGCAGCGTAAGGGACAGGTTAGCCAAAAACATTCAGTACTTC. It specifies CASSVRDRLAKNIQYF. The V gene is TRBV21-1, the J gene TRBJ2-4; the D call in the table, TRBD1, was not verified against the DNA. TRBV21-1 has pseudogene status. This CDR3 spans 16 amino acids.

The V and J genes are TRBV5-6 and TRBJ2-1; tentatively, D is TRBD2 (6 bases). The germline CDR1 and CDR2 sequences are SGHDT and YYEEEE. The V end lost 1 base, the J end lost 3 bases, and 14 bases lay between the germline ends. The CDR3 has 16 residues. CDR3 sequence reads: CASSLLKTSSYNEQFF. The CDR3, as DNA: TGTGCCAGCAGCTTGCTTAAGACTAGTAGCTACAATGAGCAGTTCTTC.

This clone was counted a single time. The J gene is TRBJ2-1, the V gene TRBV18; 10 bases align to TRBD2. The V gene end was trimmed by 6 bases and the J gene end by 8 bases; junction bases not matched to a gene: 7. Germline assignment: CDR1 KGHSH and CDR2 LQKENI. The CDR3 has 14 residues. The CDR3 nucleotides read TGTGCCAGCTCCCCTGGAGCGGGGGGGCATGAGCAGTTCTTC. This translates into CASSPGAGGHEQFF.

The chain links TRBV6-5 to TRBJ1-1; D not resolved. The germline V and J ends were trimmed by 10 bases and 5 bases, with 17 bases remaining between them. The CDR3 covers 13 residues. CDR1 and CDR2 (germline): MNHEY, SVGAGI. The CDR3 protein is CAMTGNTETEAFF. The CDR3 bases are TGTGCCATGACGGGTAACACGGAGACTGAAGCTTTCTTT.

The V gene is TRBV4-2, the J gene TRBJ2-3; perhaps TRBD1 as D (6 bases). This CDR3 contains 19 residues. Trimming took 0 bases from V and 4 from J, leaving 23 bases between them. CDR1 and CDR2 (germline): LGHNA, YNFKEQ. The CDR3 loop is CASSQDFPQGTPLPDTQYF. In DNA form, the CDR3 reads TGTGCCAGCAGCCAAGATTTCCCCCAGGGGACACCACTTCCAGATACGCAGTATTTT.

The CDR3 region is CASSQGTTANEKLFF. CDR3 DNA: TGTGCCAGCAGCCAAGGGACAACGGCTAATGAAAAACTGTTTTTT. The chain couples TRBV4-2 to TRBJ1-4; a possible D gene is TRBD1 (5 bases). CDR3 size: 15 residues. CDR1 and CDR2 (germline): LGHNA, YNFKEQ. Trimming removed 1 base at V and 3 bases at J, with 9 bases between.

The chain carries TRBV28 and TRBJ2-1, with TRBD2 matching over 10 bases. Germline lookup yields CDR1 MDHEN and CDR2 SYDVKM. The CDR3 is 16 amino acids. Trimming removed 8 bases from V and 6 bases from J; junction bases left unmatched: 13. CDR3 sequence (DNA): TGTGCCAGCGCAACGAGGGTAGCGGGAGGCGGCAATGAGCAGTTCTTC. Its protein is CASATRVAGGGNEQFF.

The CDR3 loop reads CASSSSLAGAYTDTQYF. The CDR3 bases are TGTGCCAGCAGTTCCTCCCTAGCGGGGGCCTACACAGATACGCAGTATTTT. V usage is TRBV27 and J usage is TRBJ2-3; TRBD2 matches 10 bases. From germline, CDR1 is MNHEY and CDR2 SMNVEV (reference sequence). The CDR3 runs 17 residues. V gave up 4 bases and J gave up 2 bases; unmatched junction bases: 9.

The chain is built from TRBV2 and TRBJ2-3; D is perhaps TRBD1 (5 bases). The CDR3 sequence is 14 residues long. V lost 6 bases, J lost 4 bases, and 14 bases lay in between. Germline CDR1 is SNHLY and CDR2 is FYNNEI. The CDR3 protein is CASSGLGRPDTQYF. The DNA for the CDR3 is TGTGCCAGCAGCGGGTTGGGGCGACCAGATACGCAGTATTTT.

The V gene is TRBV5-4, the J gene TRBJ1-1, with 7 positions matching TRBD1. Germline V CDR1 and CDR2: SGHNT, YYREEE (reference sequence). V lost 3 bases, J lost 5 bases, and 10 bases stayed unmatched. The CDR3 is 15 residues long. As DNA, the CDR3 is TGTGCCAGCAGCTCTCGCGCGGGACAGTGGACTGAAGCTTTCTTT. This codes for CASSSRAGQWTEAFF.

This clone showed up just a few times. The V and J genes are TRBV2 and TRBJ1-1; 7 bases are a match to TRBD1. Trimming removed 6 bases from V and 0 bases from J; junction bases left unmatched: 7. The CDR3 is made up of 15 amino acids. CDR1 and CDR2 (germline): SNHLY, FYNNEI. Written as DNA, the CDR3 is TGTGCCAGCAGCCGGAGGACAGGATTGAACACTGAAGCTTTCTTT. Protein sequence: CASSRRTGLNTEAFF.

The rearrangement joins TRBV6-1 to TRBJ2-5, with TRBD2 matching over 8 bases. J lost 5 bases, V lost 0 bases, and 8 bases had no gene match. The CDR3 has 16 amino acids. Germline V gene sequence: CDR1 MNHNS, CDR2 SASEGT. CDR3 amino acids: CASSEAEGLGSETQYF. The DNA of the CDR3 is TGTGCCAGCAGTGAAGCAGAGGGACTAGGCTCCGAGACCCAGTACTTC.

This clone was counted a few times. V gene TRBV6-6 combines with J gene TRBJ1-3; D is ambiguous. Deletions cut 7 bases from V and 3 bases from J, with 13 bases between. This CDR3 region has 14 residues. Germline V lookup: CDR1 MNHNY, CDR2 SVGAGI (reference sequence). The CDR3 spells CASTYYLGGNTIYF. In DNA form, the CDR3 reads TGTGCCAGCACCTACTATCTGGGTGGAAACACCATATATTTT.

CDR3 residues: CASSESRNNEQFF. As DNA, the CDR3 is TGTGCCAGCAGTGAGTCGCGGAACAATGAGCAGTTCTTC. The chain joins TRBV2 to TRBJ2-1; no definite D call. The germline V gene encodes CDR1 SNHLY and CDR2 FYNNEI. Trimming stripped 3 bases from V and 5 bases from J, with 8 bases between. CDR3 length: 13 residues.

The rearrangement joins TRBV19 to TRBJ1-1; D is undetermined. Trimming cost V 6 bases and J 1 base, with 9 bases left between them. Germline CDR1 is LNHDA and CDR2 is SQIVND (reference sequence). The CDR3 loop spans 13 amino acids. The CDR3 DNA follows: TGTGCCAGTAGGACCCCAGGGAACACTGAAGCTTTCTTT. Translated: CASRTPGNTEAFF.

The CDR3 DNA follows: TGTGCCAGCAGCTTGGGGCAAGGCAGGGAGGATCAGCCCCAGCATTTT. This sequence encodes CASSLGQGREDQPQHF. The chain combines TRBV5-6 with TRBJ1-5; D might be TRBD1 (5 bases). Germline V lookup: CDR1 SGHDT, CDR2 YYEEEE. Trimming took off 0 bases at V and 5 bases at J, with 15 bases between the two ends. The CDR3 totals 16 residues.

V and J are TRBV7-8 and TRBJ2-4; 7 positions agree with TRBD1. Germline loops: CDR1 SGHVS, CDR2 FQNEAQ. Losses at the gene ends were 5 bases for V and 4 bases for J; bases not matched to a gene: 8. The CDR3 loop spans 15 amino acids. This chain's CDR3 is CASSPRTGEKNIQYF. In nucleotides, the CDR3 is TGTGCCAGCAGCCCCCGTACAGGGGAAAAAAACATTCAGTACTTC.

The chain employs TRBV5-5 and TRBJ1-1, with no clear D. This CDR3 has 15 amino acids. From germline, CDR1 is SGHKS and CDR2 YYEKEE (reference sequence). Trimming stripped 0 bases from V and 6 bases from J, with 15 bases between. The DNA for the CDR3 is TGTGCCAGCAGCTTGGTCGTGGGCAGACCGCCTGAAGCTTTCTTT. Amino acid sequence: CASSLVVGRPPEAFF.